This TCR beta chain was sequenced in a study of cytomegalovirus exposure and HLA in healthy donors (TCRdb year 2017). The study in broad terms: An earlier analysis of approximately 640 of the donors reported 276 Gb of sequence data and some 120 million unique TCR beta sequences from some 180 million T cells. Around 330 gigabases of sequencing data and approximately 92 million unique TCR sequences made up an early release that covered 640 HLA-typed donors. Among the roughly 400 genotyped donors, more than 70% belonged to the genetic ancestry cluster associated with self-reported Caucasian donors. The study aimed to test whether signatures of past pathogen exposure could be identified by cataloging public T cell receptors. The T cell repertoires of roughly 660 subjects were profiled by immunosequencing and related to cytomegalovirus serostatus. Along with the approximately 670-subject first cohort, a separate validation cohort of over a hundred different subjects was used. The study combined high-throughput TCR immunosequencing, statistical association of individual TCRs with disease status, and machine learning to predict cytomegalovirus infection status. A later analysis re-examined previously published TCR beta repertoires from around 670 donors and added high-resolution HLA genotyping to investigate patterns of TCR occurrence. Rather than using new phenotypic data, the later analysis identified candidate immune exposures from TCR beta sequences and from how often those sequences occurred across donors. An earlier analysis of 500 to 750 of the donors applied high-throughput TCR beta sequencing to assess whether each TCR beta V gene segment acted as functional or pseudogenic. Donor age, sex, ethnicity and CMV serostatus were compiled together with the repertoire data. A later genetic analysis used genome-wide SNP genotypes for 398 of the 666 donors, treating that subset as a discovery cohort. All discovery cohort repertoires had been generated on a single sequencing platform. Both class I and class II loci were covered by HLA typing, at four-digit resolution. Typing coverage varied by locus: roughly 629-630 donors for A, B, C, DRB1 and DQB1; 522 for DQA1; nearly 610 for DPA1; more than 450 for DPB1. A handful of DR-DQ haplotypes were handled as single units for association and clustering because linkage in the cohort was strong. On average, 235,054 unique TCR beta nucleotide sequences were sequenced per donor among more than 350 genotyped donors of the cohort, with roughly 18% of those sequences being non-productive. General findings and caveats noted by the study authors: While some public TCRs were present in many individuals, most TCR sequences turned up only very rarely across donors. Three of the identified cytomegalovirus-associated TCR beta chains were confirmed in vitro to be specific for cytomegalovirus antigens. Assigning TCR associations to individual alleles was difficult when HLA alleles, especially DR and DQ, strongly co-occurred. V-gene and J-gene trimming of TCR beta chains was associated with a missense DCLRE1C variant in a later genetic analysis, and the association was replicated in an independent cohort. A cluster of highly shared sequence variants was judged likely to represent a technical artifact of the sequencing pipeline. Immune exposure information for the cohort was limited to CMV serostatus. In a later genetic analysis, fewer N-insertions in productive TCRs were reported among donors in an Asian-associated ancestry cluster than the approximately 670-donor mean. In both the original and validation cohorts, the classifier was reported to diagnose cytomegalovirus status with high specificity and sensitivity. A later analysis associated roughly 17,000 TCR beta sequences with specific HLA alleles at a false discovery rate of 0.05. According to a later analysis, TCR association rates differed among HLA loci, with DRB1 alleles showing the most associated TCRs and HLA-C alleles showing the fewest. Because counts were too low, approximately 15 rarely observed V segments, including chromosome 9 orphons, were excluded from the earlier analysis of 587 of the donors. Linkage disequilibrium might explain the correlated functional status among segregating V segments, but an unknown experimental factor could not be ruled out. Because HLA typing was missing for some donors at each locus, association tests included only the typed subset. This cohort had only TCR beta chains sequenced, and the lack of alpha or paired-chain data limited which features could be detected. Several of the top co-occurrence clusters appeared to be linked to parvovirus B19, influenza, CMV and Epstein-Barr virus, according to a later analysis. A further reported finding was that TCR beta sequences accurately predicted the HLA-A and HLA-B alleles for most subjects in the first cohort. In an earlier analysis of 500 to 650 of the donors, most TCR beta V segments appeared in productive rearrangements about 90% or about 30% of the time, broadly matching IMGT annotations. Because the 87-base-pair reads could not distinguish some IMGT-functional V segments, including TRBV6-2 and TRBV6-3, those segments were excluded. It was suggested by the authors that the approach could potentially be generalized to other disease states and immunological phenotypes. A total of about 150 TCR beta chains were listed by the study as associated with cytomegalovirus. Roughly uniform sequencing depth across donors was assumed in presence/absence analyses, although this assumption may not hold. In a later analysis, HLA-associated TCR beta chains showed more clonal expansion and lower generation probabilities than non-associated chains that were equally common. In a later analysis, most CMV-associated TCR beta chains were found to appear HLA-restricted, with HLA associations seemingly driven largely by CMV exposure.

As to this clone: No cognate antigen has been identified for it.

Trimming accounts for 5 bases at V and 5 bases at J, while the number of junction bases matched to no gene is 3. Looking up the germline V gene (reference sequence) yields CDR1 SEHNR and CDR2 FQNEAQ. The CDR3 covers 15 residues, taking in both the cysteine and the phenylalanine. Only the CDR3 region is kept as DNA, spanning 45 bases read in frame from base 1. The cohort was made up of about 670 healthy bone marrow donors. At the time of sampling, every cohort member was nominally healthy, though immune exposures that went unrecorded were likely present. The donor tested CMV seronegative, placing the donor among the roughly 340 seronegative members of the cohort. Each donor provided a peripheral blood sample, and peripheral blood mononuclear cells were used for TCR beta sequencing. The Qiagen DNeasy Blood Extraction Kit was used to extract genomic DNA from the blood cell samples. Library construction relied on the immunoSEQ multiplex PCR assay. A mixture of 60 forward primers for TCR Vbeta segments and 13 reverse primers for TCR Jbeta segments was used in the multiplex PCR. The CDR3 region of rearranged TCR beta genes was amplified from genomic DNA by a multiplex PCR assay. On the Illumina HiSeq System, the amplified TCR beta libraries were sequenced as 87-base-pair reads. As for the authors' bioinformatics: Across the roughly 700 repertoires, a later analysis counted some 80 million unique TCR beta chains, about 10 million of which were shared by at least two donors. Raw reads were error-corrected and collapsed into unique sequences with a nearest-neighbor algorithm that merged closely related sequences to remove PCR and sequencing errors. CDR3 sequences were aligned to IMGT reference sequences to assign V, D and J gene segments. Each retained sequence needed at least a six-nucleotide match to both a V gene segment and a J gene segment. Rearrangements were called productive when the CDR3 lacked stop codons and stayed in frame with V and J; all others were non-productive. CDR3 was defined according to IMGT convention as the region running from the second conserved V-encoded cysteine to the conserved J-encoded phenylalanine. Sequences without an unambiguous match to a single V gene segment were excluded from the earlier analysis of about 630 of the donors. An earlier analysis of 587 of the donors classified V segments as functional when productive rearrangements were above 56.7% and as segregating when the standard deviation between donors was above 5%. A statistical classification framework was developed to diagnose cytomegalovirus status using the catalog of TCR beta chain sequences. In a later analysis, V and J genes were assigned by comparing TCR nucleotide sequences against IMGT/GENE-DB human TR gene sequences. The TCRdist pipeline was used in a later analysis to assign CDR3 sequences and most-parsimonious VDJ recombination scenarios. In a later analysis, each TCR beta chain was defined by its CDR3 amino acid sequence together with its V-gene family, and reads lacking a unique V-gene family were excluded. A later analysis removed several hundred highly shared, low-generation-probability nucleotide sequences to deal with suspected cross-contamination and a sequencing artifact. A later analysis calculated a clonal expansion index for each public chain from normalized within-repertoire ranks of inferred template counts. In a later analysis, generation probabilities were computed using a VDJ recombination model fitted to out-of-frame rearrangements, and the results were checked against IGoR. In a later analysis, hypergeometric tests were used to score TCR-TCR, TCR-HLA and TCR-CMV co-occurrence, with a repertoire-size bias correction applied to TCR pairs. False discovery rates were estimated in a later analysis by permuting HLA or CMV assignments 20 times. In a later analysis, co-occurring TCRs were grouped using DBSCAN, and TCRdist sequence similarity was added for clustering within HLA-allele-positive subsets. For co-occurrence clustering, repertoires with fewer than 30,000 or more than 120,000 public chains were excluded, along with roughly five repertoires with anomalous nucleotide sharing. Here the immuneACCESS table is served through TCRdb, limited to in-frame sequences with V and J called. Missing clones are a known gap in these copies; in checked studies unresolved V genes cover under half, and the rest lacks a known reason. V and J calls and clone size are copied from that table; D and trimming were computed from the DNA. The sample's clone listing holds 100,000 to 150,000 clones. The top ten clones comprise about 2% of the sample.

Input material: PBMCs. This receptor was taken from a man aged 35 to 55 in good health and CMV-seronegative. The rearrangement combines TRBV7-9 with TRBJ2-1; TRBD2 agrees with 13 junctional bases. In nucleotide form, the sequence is TGTGCCAGCAGCCCCGGGACTAGCGGGAACAATGAGCAGTTCTTC. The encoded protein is CASSPGTSGNNEQFF. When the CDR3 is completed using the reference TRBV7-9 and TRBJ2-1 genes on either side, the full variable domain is DTGVSQNPRHKITKRGQNVTFRCDPISEHNRLYWYRQTLGQGPEFLTYFQNEAQLEKSRLLSDRFSAERPKGSFSTLEIQRTEQGDSAMYLCASSPGTSGNNEQFFGPGTRLTVL.